These 10 T cell receptor beta chains came from one sample sequenced in a study of blood T cell repertoires in COVID-19. Assay: immunoSEQ multiplex PCR; the TCRdb copy retains only in-frame clones and omits some. The profile covers about 180,000 clones, with roughly 83% appearing a single time and over 7.5% taken by the ten largest. The sample was PBMCs or T cells enriched from blood (not recorded which). The receptor set was obtained from a woman aged 30 to 39 who had recovered from COVID-19.

This chain joins TRBV11-2 and TRBJ2-1; a weak D match, TRBD1 (5 bases). Trimming took off 5 bases at V and 1 base at J, with 21 bases between the two ends. Germline CDR1 reads SGHAT; CDR2 reads FQNNGV. The CDR3 is 18 amino acids. The CDR3 sequence is CASSTFHQTARSYNEQFF. The DNA of the CDR3 is TGTGCCAGCAGCACCTTCCACCAGACAGCCCGGTCCTACAATGAGCAGTTCTTC. The complete variable domain, with remaining parts taken from reference TRBV11-2 and TRBJ2-1, reads EAGVAQSPRYKIIEKRQSVAFWCNPISGHATLYWYQQILGQGPKLLIQFQNNGVVDDSQLPKDRFSAERLKGVDSTLKIQPAKLEDSAVYLCASSTFHQTARSYNEQFFGPGTRLTVL.

The V gene is TRBV19, the J gene TRBJ2-1; 7 bases match TRBD2. The V gene's germline CDR1 is LNHDA and CDR2 SQIVND (reference sequence). The CDR3 consists of 14 residues. J gave up 1 base and V 3 bases, and 0 bases lay outside the gene matches. CDR3 in DNA: TGTGCCAGTAGTATGGGGGGGTCCTACAATGAGCAGTTCTTC. As protein: CASSMGGSYNEQFF. The variable domain in full, with the rest retrieved from reference TRBV19 and TRBJ2-1, is DGGITQSPKYLFRKEGQNVTLSCEQNLNHDAMYWYRQDPGQGLRLIYYSQIVNDFQKGDIAEGYSVSREKKESFPLTVTSAQKNPTAFYLCASSMGGSYNEQFFGPGTRLTVL.

This clone occurred once. This sample also contains other DNA sequences that code for the same CDR3. This sequence joins TRBV18 and TRBJ2-7; 14 positions agree with TRBD2. Germline lookup yields CDR1 KGHSH and CDR2 LQKENI. The CDR3 is 14 amino acids. Trimming removed 6 bases from V and 4 bases from J; junction bases left unmatched: 2. CDR3 amino acids: CASSGTSGSYEQYF. The CDR3, as DNA: TGTGCCAGCTCCGGGACTAGCGGGAGTTACGAGCAGTACTTC.

This chain connects TRBV21-1 to TRBJ2-1; whether TRBD2, the table's D call, matches the DNA was not checked. TRBV21-1 is a recognized pseudogene. The CDR3 contains 14 residues. Here the CDR3 DNA reads TGTGCCAGCAGCAAGCCGCTTGAGGGAAATGAGCAGTTCTTC. Its protein product is CASSKPLEGNEQFF.

The rearrangement links TRBV28 to TRBJ2-7; 9 bases match TRBD2. The germline gives CDR1 MDHEN, CDR2 SYDVKM. With V trimmed by 3 bases and J by 4 bases, 4 bases remained unmatched. The CDR3 is 14 residues long. The CDR3 nucleotides are TGTGCCAGCAGTTTCGGGACTAGCTTTTACGAGCAGTACTTC. Translated, it gives CASSFGTSFYEQYF.

V is TRBV11-1 and J is TRBJ2-7; tentatively, D is TRBD1 (5 bases). Per the germline V gene, CDR1 is SGHAT and CDR2 is FQDESV (reference sequence). The V end was cut by 4 bases, the J end by 4 bases, with 8 bases between. There are 12 residues in the CDR3. This CDR3 is CASSSQGYEQYF. Written as DNA, the CDR3 is TGTGCCAGCAGCTCTCAGGGATACGAGCAGTACTTC. The full variable domain, completed using reference TRBV11-1 and TRBJ2-7, is EAEVAQSPRYKITEKSQAVAFWCDPISGHATLYWYRQILGQGPELLVQFQDESVVDDSQLPKDRFSAERLKGVDSTLKIQPAELGDSAMYLCASSSQGYEQYFGPGTRLTVT.

The chain recombines TRBV21-1 with TRBJ1-4. TRBV21-1 is a known pseudogene. The CDR3 is 19 residues long. CDR3 amino acids: CASSNPLPERFATNEKLFF. The CDR3 DNA is TGTGCCAGCAGCAATCCCCTCCCGGAGAGATTTGCAACTAATGAAAAACTGTTTTTT.

Concerning this clone: The conserved phenylalanine or tryptophan is not found at the CDR3 terminus, so this likely reflects a read error. The DNA is left out, because the CDR3 cannot be placed on it with certainty; the CDR3 is given as TCRdb lists it. The J gene is TRBJ1-6, the V gene TRBV28; the table's D call TRBD1 went unverified against the DNA. Germline V gene data show CDR1 as MDHEN and CDR2 as SYDVKM. The CDR3 is 12 amino acids long, termini counted. The CDR3 is CASSDPTGNFRL.

This clone is categorized as medium-sized. CDR3 nucleotides: TGTGCCAGCAGTTTTACGGCAGGGGATCAGCCCCAGCATTTT. This gives the protein CASSFTAGDQPQHF. V is TRBV28 and J is TRBJ1-5; possible D gene TRBD1, 6 bases. Per germline, CDR1 MDHEN and CDR2 SYDVKM. V shed 3 bases and J shed 5 bases, with 11 bases lying between them. This CDR3 is 14 amino acids long. Full variable domain (missing parts from reference TRBV28 and TRBJ1-5): DVKVTQSSRYLVKRTGEKVFLECVQDMDHENMFWYRQDPGLGLRLIYFSYDVKMKEKGDIPEGYSVSREKKERFSLILESASTNQTSMYLCASSFTAGDQPQHFGDGTRLSIL.

The V call is TRBV28, the J call TRBJ2-7, with D perhaps TRBD1 (6 bases). Per the germline V gene, CDR1 is MDHEN and CDR2 is SYDVKM. CDR3 length equals 13 residues. V lost 4 bases, J lost 0 bases, and 7 bases lay in between. CDR3 in amino acids: CASSWTDSYEQYF. The CDR3 DNA reads as TGTGCCAGCAGTTGGACAGACTCCTACGAGCAGTACTTC.